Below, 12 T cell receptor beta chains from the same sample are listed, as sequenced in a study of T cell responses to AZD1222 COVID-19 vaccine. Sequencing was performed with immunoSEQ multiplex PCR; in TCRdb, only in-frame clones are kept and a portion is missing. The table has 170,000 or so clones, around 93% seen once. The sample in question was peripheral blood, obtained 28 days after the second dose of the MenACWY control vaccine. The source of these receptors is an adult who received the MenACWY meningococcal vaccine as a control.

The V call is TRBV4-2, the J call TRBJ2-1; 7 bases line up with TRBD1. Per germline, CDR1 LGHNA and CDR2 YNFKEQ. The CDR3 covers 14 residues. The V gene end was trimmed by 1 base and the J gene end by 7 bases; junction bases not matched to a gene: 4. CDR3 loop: CASSQATGLNEQFF. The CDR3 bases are TGTGCCAGCAGCCAAGCGACAGGGTTGAATGAGCAGTTCTTC.

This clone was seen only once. The CDR3 is CASSESVVTANQPQHF. In DNA form, the CDR3 reads TGTGCCAGCAGTGAATCGGTCGTGACAGCTAATCAGCCCCAGCATTTT. This chain joins TRBV2 and TRBJ1-5, with D maybe TRBD1 (5 bases). V was trimmed by 2 bases and J by 4 bases, leaving 15 bases between them. The CDR3 loop spans 16 amino acids. Germline-derived CDR1 and CDR2 are SNHLY and FYNNEI.

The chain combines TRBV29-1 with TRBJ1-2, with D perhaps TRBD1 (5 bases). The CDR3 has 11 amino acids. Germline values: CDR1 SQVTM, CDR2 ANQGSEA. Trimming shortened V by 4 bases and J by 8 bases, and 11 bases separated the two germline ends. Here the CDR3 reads CSVGGNWGYTF. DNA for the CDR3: TGCAGCGTTGGGGGGAATTGGGGCTACACCTTC. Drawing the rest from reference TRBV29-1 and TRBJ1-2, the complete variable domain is SAVISQKPSRDICQRGTSLTIQCQVDSQVTMMFWYRQQPGQSLTLIATANQGSEATYESGFVIDKFPISRPNLTFSTLTVSNMSPEDSSIYLCSVGGNWGYTFGSGTRLTVV.

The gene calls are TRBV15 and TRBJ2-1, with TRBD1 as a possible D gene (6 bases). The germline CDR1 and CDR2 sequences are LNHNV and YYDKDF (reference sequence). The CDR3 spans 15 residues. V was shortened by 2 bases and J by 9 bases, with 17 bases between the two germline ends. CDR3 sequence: CATSRRAGDGIEQFF. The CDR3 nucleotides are TGTGCCACCAGCAGAAGGGCAGGGGACGGAATTGAGCAGTTCTTC.

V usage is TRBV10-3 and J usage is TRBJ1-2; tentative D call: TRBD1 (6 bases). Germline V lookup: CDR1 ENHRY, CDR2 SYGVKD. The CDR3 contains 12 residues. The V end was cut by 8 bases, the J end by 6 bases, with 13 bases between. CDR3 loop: CAISGGADGYTF. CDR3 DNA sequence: TGTGCCATCTCCGGGGGGGCTGATGGCTACACCTTC.

CDR3 in amino acids: CASSQDPDSYEQYF. CDR3 nucleotide sequence: TGTGCCAGCAGCCAAGACCCGGACAGCTACGAGCAGTACTTC. V usage is TRBV3-1 (or the pseudogene TRBV3-2) and J usage is TRBJ2-7; the D gene is possibly TRBD1 (6 bases). The CDR3 loop spans 14 amino acids. V dropped 0 bases and J dropped 3 bases, with 9 bases sitting between them. Germline V gives CDR1 LGHDT, CDR2 YNNKEL (reference sequence).

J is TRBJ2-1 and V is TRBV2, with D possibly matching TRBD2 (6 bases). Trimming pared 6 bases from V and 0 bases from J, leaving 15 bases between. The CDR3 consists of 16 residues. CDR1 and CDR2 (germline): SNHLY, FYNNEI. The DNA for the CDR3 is TGTGCCAGCAGGACATTCCGGGGGAACTCCTACAATGAGCAGTTCTTC. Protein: CASRTFRGNSYNEQFF.

The CDR3 nucleotides are TGTGCCAGCAGACCGGACTTTGAGCAGTTCTTC. Its translation: CASRPDFEQFF. V usage is TRBV12-3 or TRBV12-4 and J usage is TRBJ2-1, with a tentative D call TRBD2 (5 bases). The length of the CDR3 is 11 residues. V was shortened by 6 bases and J by 9 bases, with 9 bases between the two germline ends.

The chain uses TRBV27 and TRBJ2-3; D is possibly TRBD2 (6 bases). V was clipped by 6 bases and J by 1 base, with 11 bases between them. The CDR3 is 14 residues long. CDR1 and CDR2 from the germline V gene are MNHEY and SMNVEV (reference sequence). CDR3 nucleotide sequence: TGTGCCAGCAGGGATCCGGGGGGCACAGATACGCAGTATTTT. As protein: CASRDPGGTDTQYF.

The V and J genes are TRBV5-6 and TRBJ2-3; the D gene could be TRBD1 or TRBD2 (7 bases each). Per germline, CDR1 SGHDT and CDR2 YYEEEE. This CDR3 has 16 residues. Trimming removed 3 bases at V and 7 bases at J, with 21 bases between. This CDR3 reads CASSWTGGGFTNTQYF. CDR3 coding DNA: TGTGCCAGCAGCTGGACAGGCGGGGGATTCACTAATACGCAGTATTTT.

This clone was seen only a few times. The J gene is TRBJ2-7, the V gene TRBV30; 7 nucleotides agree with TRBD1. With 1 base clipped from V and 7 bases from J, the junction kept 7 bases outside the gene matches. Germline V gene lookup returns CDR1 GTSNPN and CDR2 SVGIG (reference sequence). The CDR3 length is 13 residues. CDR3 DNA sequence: TGTGCCTGGAGTGGGGACAGTTTGCGTGAGCAGTACTTC. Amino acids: CAWSGDSLREQYF.

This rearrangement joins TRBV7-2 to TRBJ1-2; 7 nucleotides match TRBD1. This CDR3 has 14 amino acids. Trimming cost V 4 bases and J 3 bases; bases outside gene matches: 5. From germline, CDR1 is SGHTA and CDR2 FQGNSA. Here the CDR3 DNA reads TGTGCCAGCAGCTCACACAGGGGTTACTATGGCTACACCTTC. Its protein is CASSSHRGYYGYTF.